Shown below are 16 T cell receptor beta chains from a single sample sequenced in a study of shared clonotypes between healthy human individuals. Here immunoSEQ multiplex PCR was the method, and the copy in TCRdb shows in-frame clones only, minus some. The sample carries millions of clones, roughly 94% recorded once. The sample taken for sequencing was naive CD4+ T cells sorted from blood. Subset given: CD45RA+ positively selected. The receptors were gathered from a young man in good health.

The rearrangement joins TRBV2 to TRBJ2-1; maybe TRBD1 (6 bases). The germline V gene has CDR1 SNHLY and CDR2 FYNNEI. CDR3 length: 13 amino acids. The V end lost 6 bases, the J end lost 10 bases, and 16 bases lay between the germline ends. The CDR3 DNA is TGTGCCAGCAGGGTGGACAGCCCTAGCGAGCAGTTCTTC. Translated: CASRVDSPSEQFF. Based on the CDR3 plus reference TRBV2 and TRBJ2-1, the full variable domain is EPEVTQTPSHQVTQMGQEVILRCVPISNHLYFYWYRQILGQKVEFLVSFYNNEISEKSEIFDDQFSVERPDGSNFTLKIRSTKLEDSAMYFCASRVDSPSEQFFGPGTRLTVL.

The DNA of the CDR3 is TGTGCCAGCAGGGCGGGGGGTTTGGAGACCCAGTACTTC. It encodes CASRAGGLETQYF. The rearrangement uses TRBV2 and TRBJ2-5, with 8 bases matching TRBD2. V lost 6 bases, J lost 5 bases, and 5 bases stayed unmatched. The germline CDR1 and CDR2 sequences are SNHLY and FYNNEI. The CDR3 spans 13 residues.

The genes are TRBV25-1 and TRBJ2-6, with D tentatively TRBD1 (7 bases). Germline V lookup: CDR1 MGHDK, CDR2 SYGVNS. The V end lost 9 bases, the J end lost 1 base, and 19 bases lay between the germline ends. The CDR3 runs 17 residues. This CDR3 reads CASTGTAGRSGANVLTF. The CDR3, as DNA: TGTGCCAGTACGGGGACAGCGGGTCGGTCTGGGGCCAACGTCCTGACTTTC.

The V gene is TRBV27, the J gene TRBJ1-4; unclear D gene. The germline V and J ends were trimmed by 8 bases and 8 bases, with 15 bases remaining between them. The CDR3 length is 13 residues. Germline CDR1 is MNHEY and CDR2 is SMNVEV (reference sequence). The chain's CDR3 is CASCPRSGEKLFF. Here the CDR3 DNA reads TGTGCCAGCTGCCCCAGGTCGGGGGAAAAACTGTTTTTT.

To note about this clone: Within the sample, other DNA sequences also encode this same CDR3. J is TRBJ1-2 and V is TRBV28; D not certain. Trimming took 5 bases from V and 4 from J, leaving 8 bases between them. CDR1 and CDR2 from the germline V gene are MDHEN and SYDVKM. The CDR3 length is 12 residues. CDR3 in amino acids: CASSLNGYGYTF. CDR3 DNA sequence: TGTGCCAGCAGTCTAAACGGCTATGGCTACACCTTC.

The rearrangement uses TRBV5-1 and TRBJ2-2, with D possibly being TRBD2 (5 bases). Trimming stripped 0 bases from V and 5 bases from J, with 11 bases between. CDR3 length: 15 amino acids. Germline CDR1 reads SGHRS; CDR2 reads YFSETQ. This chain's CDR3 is CASSLESSGTGELFF. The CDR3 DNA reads TGCGCCAGCAGCTTGGAGAGCTCGGGGACCGGGGAGCTGTTTTTT. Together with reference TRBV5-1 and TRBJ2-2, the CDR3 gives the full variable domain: KAGVTQTPRYLIKTRGQQVTLSCSPISGHRSVSWYQQTPGQGLQFLFEYFSETQRNKGNFPGRFSGRQFSNSRSEMNVSTLELGDSALYLCASSLESSGTGELFFGEGSRLTVL.

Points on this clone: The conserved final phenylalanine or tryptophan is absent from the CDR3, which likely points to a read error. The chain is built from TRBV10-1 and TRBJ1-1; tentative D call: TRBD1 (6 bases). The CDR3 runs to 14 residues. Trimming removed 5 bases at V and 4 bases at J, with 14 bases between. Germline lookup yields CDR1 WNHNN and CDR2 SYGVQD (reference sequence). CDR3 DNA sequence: TGCGCCAGCAGTCCCGCGGGGGGGGCCACTGAAGCTTTCCTT. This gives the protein CASSPAGGATEAFL.

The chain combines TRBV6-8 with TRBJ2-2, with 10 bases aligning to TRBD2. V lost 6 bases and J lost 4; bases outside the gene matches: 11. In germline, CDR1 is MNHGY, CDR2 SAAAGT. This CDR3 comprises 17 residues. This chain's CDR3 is CASSPSFLAGVTGELFF. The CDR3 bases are TGTGCCAGCAGCCCCTCCTTCCTAGCGGGAGTCACCGGGGAGCTGTTTTTT.

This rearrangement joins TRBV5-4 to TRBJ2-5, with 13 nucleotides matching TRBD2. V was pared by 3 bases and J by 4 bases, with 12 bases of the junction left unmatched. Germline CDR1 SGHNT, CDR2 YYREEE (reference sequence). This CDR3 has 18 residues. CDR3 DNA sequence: TGTGCCAGCAGCTCGGGACCTGGGACTAGCGGGATGGCAGAGACCCAGTACTTC. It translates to CASSSGPGTSGMAETQYF.

CDR3 bases: TGTGCCAGCAGTGCTGACAGGTATAATTCACCCCTCCACTTT. The encoded protein is CASSADRYNSPLHF. The chain is built from TRBV6-1 and TRBJ1-6; D may be TRBD1 (6 bases). The germline V gene has CDR1 MNHNS and CDR2 SASEGT. The CDR3 is made up of 14 amino acids. With 4 bases removed from V and 4 bases from J, the gap between germline ends came to 8 bases.

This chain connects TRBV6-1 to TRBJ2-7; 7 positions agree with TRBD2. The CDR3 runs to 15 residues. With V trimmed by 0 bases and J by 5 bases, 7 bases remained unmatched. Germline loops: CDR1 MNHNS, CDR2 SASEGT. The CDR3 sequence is CASSEAGRGRNEQYF. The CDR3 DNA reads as TGTGCCAGCAGTGAAGCGGGGCGGGGGAGGAACGAGCAGTACTTC.

The CDR3 sequence: CAWSEQGGGELFF. The CDR3 DNA is TGTGCCTGGAGTGAACAGGGAGGCGGGGAGCTGTTTTTT. This chain uses TRBV30 with TRBJ2-2, with D tentatively TRBD1 or TRBD2 (6 bases each). Trimming stripped 1 base from V and 7 bases from J, with 10 bases between. The germline V gene encodes CDR1 GTSNPN and CDR2 SVGIG (reference sequence). This CDR3 is 13 amino acids long.

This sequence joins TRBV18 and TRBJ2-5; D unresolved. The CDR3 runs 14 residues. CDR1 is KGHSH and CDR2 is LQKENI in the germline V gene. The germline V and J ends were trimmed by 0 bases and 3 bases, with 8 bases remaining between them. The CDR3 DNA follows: TGTGCCAGCTCACCACCGACCGGAAAAGAGACCCAGTACTTC. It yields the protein CASSPPTGKETQYF.

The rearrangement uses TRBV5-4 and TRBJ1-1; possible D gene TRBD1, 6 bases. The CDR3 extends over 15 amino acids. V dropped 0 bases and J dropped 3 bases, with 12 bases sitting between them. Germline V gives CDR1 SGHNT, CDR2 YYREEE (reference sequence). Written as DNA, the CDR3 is TGTGCCAGCAGCTTGGCAGGGGAGAGGGACACTGAAGCTTTCTTT. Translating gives CASSLAGERDTEAFF.

CDR3 DNA sequence: TGTGCCAGCAGAGCTAGCGGGAGGACGGACGAGCAGTACTTC. This sequence encodes CASRASGRTDEQYF. The chain joins TRBV6-5 to TRBJ2-7, with 11 bases matching TRBD2. The CDR3 runs to 14 residues. V gave up 6 bases and J gave up 5 bases; unmatched junction bases: 6. Germline V gene lookup returns CDR1 MNHEY and CDR2 SVGAGI.

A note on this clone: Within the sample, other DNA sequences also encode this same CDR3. CDR3 loop: CASSSGGYQETQYF. The CDR3 region has the DNA TGCGCCAGCAGCTCAGGAGGGTACCAAGAGACCCAGTACTTC. The V and J genes are TRBV5-1 and TRBJ2-5; D is perhaps TRBD2 (6 bases). CDR3 size: 14 residues. Trimming took 3 bases from V and 0 from J, leaving 9 bases between them. Germline CDR1 and CDR2: SGHRS and YFSETQ.